This T cell receptor beta chain was sequenced during a study of blood T cell repertoires in COVID-19. The assay was immunoSEQ multiplex PCR, and TCRdb's table has in-frame clones only and misses some. The table has some 250,000 clones, over 70% seen once. Germline V gene data show CDR1 as SNHLY and CDR2 as FYNNEI. The CDR3 spans 14 residues. Trimming at V came to 6 bases and at J to 3 bases, leaving 3 bases not matched to a gene. What was sequenced was peripheral blood. The chain is built from TRBV2 and TRBJ2-2; 8 positions agree with TRBD2. The TCR was taken from a man older than 75 with acute or convalescent COVID-19. Here the CDR3 DNA reads TGTGCCAGCAGATCGCGGGAGGACACCGGGGAGCTGTTTTTT. Translation gives CASRSREDTGELFF.